This TCR beta chain came from a study of blood T cells in healthy people across ages. CDR1 SEHNR and CDR2 FQNEAQ come from the germline V gene (reference sequence). This CDR3 is 12 amino acids long. Trimming took off 8 bases at V and 8 bases at J, with 13 bases between the two ends. A second PCR, run for about 7 to 11 cycles, used a sample-barcoded 5' primer plus a J-beta primer mix. Researchers report that each sample yielded at least 3 million CDR3-containing paired-end reads. One entry per CDR3 protein results from TCRdb running MiXCR on the 5' RACE reads. Here the sample spans about 900,000 distinct CDR3 sequences, roughly 60% being singletons. General study results and limits: Getting older went along with TCR beta diversity per million T cells dropping roughly linearly.

A remark on this clonotype: The antigen is undetermined.

This TCR was recovered from a man aged 25 to 40 in good health. The sample taken for sequencing was blood. The chain joins TRBV7-9 to TRBJ2-1; possibly TRBD2 for D (5 bases). CDR3 bases: TGTGCCAGCGGCTCCGGGATTTATGAGCAGTTCTTC. This gives the protein CASGSGIYEQFF. The full variable domain, rest sourced from reference TRBV7-9 and TRBJ2-1, is DTGVSQNPRHKITKRGQNVTFRCDPISEHNRLYWYRQTLGQGPEFLTYFQNEAQLEKSRLLSDRFSAERPKGSFSTLEIQRTEQGDSAMYLCASGSGIYEQFFGPGTRLTVL.